The present entry profiles one TCR beta chain with its context. This sample is drawn from a study of cytomegalovirus exposure and HLA in healthy donors. Vbeta (60) and Jbeta (13) primers were used in the PCR. Clones were sequenced by immunoSEQ multiplex PCR, and TCRdb holds only the in-frame ones, with some missing. The data show about 200,000 clones, over 60% seen once. Trimming pared 5 bases from V and 0 bases from J, leaving 13 bases between. Germline V gene sequence: CDR1 SGHVS, CDR2 FNYEAQ. The CDR3 consists of 16 residues. This receptor was identified in a woman between 35 and 50 years old in good health and CMV-seronegative. The gene calls are TRBV7-6 and TRBJ1-4, with D perhaps TRBD1 (6 bases). Material: PBMCs. The CDR3 protein is CASSPRGGPTNEKLFF. DNA for the CDR3: TGTGCCAGCAGCCCCCGGGGGGGGCCAACTAATGAAAAACTGTTTTTT.